Listed below are T cell receptor beta chains from one sample, sequenced in a study of blood T cell repertoires in COVID-19. Some clones are missing from TCRdb's copy, which holds only in-frame ones; the method was immunoSEQ multiplex PCR. The table lists about 270,000 clones, under 95% of them singletons. The sequenced sample was PBMCs or T cells enriched from blood (not recorded which). The receptors here all came from a man between 35 and 55 years old who had been exposed to COVID-19. Both conserved end residues are part of each CDR3. Each record gives: V gene, CDR3 length, J gene, clone size, D gene, CDR3 protein, CDR3 DNA. The D gene is left open where the match is weak. Expanded clones get a size class; other rows say once, few or many, or leave the size out.

TRBV25-1,12,TRBJ1-4,.,.,CASRGGNEKLFF,TGTGCCAGCAGGGGGGGGAATGAAAAACTGTTTTTT
TRBV7-3,13,TRBJ2-5,.,.,CASRAAGEETQYF,TGTGCCAGCAGGGCGGCCGGAGAAGAGACCCAGTACTTC
TRBV25-1,16,TRBJ2-7,.,TRBD2,CASSELGSGRTHEQYF,TGTGCCAGCAGTGAATTGGGGAGCGGGAGAACCCACGAGCAGTACTTC
TRBV2,16,TRBJ1-5,.,TRBD1,CASSPPGQGAFQPQHF,TGTGCCAGCAGCCCACCGGGACAGGGGGCATTTCAGCCCCAGCATTTT
TRBV7-9,15,TRBJ2-1,.,TRBD2,CASSLLLAGDNEQFF,TGTGCCAGCAGCTTATTACTAGCGGGCGACAATGAGCAGTTCTTC
TRBV20-1,11,TRBJ1-2,.,.,CSARGVSGYTF,TGCAGTGCCCGGGGGGTATCTGGCTACACCTTC
TRBV28,14,TRBJ2-7,.,.,CASSFPGQTYEQYF,TGTGCCAGCAGTTTCCCAGGGCAGACCTACGAGCAGTACTTC
TRBV7-9,14,TRBJ1-6,.,.,CASSSRQFNSPLHF,TGTGCCAGCAGCTCGCGACAGTTCAATTCACCCCTCCACTTT
TRBV19,11,TRBJ1-1,few,.,CATKSWTEAFF,TGTGCCACCAAGAGTTGGACTGAAGCTTTCTTT
TRBV9,16,TRBJ2-1,.,.,CASSLDTTTSYNEQFF,TGTGCCAGCAGTCTCGACACAACCACCTCCTACAATGAGCAGTTCTTC
TRBV24-1,15,TRBJ2-1,.,.,CATSDAGPRGGEQFF,TGTGCCACCAGTGATGCTGGCCCCAGAGGAGGTGAGCAGTTCTTC
TRBV12-3/TRBV12-4,11,TRBJ2-7,.,.,CASRDRFKQYF,TGTGCCAGCAGAGACAGGTTCAAGCAGTACTTC
TRBV7-9,14,TRBJ2-7,.,.,CASSFGGVQYEQYF,TGTGCCAGCAGCTTTGGAGGGGTTCAGTACGAGCAGTACTTC
TRBV29-1,18,TRBJ2-1,.,.,CSVELGSTSFVSYNEQFF,TGCAGCGTTGAATTGGGGAGTACTTCGTTCGTCTCCTACAATGAGCAGTTCTTC
TRBV18,13,TRBJ2-7,.,TRBD2,CASSPSTSGEQYF,TGTGCCAGCTCACCAAGCACTAGCGGAGAGCAGTACTTC
TRBV14,15,TRBJ2-2,.,.,CASSQSQGWTGELFF,TGTGCCAGCAGCCAAAGCCAGGGCTGGACCGGGGAGCTGTTTTTT
TRBV28,15,TRBJ2-2,.,TRBD1,CASSPGTGGAGELFF,TGTGCCAGCAGTCCCGGGACAGGGGGGGCCGGGGAGCTGTTTTTT
TRBV7-9,16,TRBJ1-1,.,TRBD1,CASSFGTGNMNTEAFF,TGTGCCAGCAGCTTTGGGACAGGGAACATGAACACTGAAGCTTTCTTT
TRBV18,15,TRBJ1-5,.,.,CASSPEQGWGPAQHF,TGTGCCAGCTCACCAGAGCAGGGTTGGGGGCCGGCCCAGCATTTT
TRBV9,13,TRBJ2-5,.,.,CASSVARGETQYF,TGTGCCAGCAGCGTAGCGAGAGGGGAGACCCAGTACTTC
TRBV9,17,TRBJ1-4,.,.,CASSVGLTGETNEKLFF,TGTGCCAGCAGCGTAGGTCTGACAGGAGAGACGAATGAAAAACTGTTTTTT
TRBV20-1,11,TRBJ2-1,.,.,CSATRVNEQFF,TGCAGTGCTACCAGGGTAAATGAGCAGTTCTTC
TRBV18,16,TRBJ2-1,.,TRBD2,CASSPPGLGVYNEQFF,TGTGCCAGCTCACCACCAGGACTAGGAGTCTACAATGAGCAGTTCTTC
TRBV5-5,15,TRBJ1-1,.,.,CASSPVGGLNTEAFF,TGTGCCAGCAGCCCGGTTGGGGGGTTGAACACTGAAGCTTTCTTT
TRBV19,15,TRBJ2-5,.,TRBD1,CASSEDTGGRETQYF,TGTGCCAGTAGCGAGGATACAGGGGGCAGGGAGACCCAGTACTTC
TRBV19,15,TRBJ1-2,.,.,CASSIAYREGYGYTF,TGTGCCAGTAGTATAGCCTACAGGGAAGGATATGGCTACACCTTC
TRBV4-3,17,TRBJ2-1,.,.,CASSRPSNRASVNEQFF,TGCGCCAGCAGCCGCCCGTCTAACAGGGCTAGTGTCAATGAGCAGTTCTTC
TRBV4-1,13,TRBJ2-5,once,.,CASSQVAGETQYF,TGCGCCAGCAGCCAAGTGGCGGGAGAGACCCAGTACTTC
TRBV19,13,TRBJ1-5,.,TRBD1,CASRTGLYQPQHF,TGTGCCAGTCGGACAGGGTTATATCAGCCCCAGCATTTT
TRBV27,15,TRBJ1-2,.,.,CASSEFGSPGDGYTF,TGTGCCAGCAGTGAGTTTGGGTCTCCAGGGGATGGCTACACCTTC
TRBV25-1,15,TRBJ1-6,.,.,CASSAGSSYNSPLHF,TGTGCCAGCAGTGCCGGGAGCTCCTATAATTCACCCCTCCACTTT
TRBV7-9,13,TRBJ2-7,.,.,CASSLHSTYEQYF,TGTGCCAGCAGCTTACACAGCACCTACGAGCAGTACTTC
TRBV7-6,11,TRBJ2-5,.,.,CASSPQETQYF,TGTGCCAGCAGCCCCCAGGAGACCCAGTACTTC
TRBV7-9,18,TRBJ2-1,.,TRBD1,CASSLRDRGLNSYNEQFF,TGTGCCAGCAGCTTACGGGACAGGGGTTTAAACTCCTACAATGAGCAGTTCTTC
TRBV7-2,15,TRBJ1-4,.,.,CASSLGWDINEKLFF,TGTGCCAGCAGCTTAGGTTGGGACATTAATGAAAAACTGTTTTTT
TRBV5-1,13,TRBJ1-3,.,.,CASARGSGNTIYF,TGCGCCAGCGCAAGGGGCTCTGGAAACACCATATATTTT
TRBV19,13,TRBJ1-4,.,TRBD1,CASRTGGEEKLFF,TGTGCCAGTAGGACAGGGGGCGAAGAAAAACTGTTTTTT
TRBV10-2,13,TRBJ1-1,once,.,CASRQQGWTEAFF,TGCGCCAGCAGGCAACAGGGTTGGACTGAAGCTTTCTTT
TRBV5-4,15,TRBJ2-1,.,TRBD2,CASSSLADGGNEQFF,TGTGCCAGCAGCTCCCTAGCGGATGGGGGCAATGAGCAGTTCTTC
TRBV3-1/TRBV3-2,15,TRBJ1-3,few,TRBD1,CASSRTGGSGNTIYF,TGTGCCAGCAGCCGGACAGGGGGTTCAGGAAACACCATATATTTT
TRBV11-3,14,TRBJ2-7,.,TRBD1,CASSQPGQLQIQYF,TGTGCCAGCAGCCAGCCGGGACAGCTACAGATACAGTACTTC
TRBV28,15,TRBJ1-1,.,.,CASSSTQLLPEKAFF,TGTGCCAGCAGTTCCACGCAACTTCTCCCGGAGAAAGCTTTCTTT
TRBV18,15,TRBJ1-1,.,TRBD1,CASSLGQALNTEAFF,TGTGCCAGCTCGTTGGGACAGGCCCTTAACACTGAAGCTTTCTTT
TRBV28,18,TRBJ1-2,.,TRBD1,CASSFARVGRGRNYGYTF,TGTGCCAGCAGTTTCGCCCGGGTAGGAAGGGGGCGGAACTATGGCTACACCTTC
TRBV2,13,TRBJ1-1,.,.,CASSEGAHTEAFF,TGTGCCAGCAGTGAAGGGGCCCACACTGAAGCTTTCTTT
TRBV10-2,16,TRBJ2-1,.,TRBD2,CASKNSGRSSYNEQFF,TGCGCCAGCAAAAATAGCGGGAGAAGCTCCTACAATGAGCAGTTCTTC
TRBV19,15,TRBJ2-7,once,TRBD1,CASSITGGISYEQYF,TGTGCCAGTAGTATAACAGGGGGCATCTCCTACGAGCAGTACTTC
TRBV9,16,TRBJ2-5,once,TRBD2,CASSVTSGSHWETQYF,TGTGCCAGCAGCGTAACTAGCGGGAGTCATTGGGAGACCCAGTACTTC